The following is a T cell receptor beta chain sequence with its context. Its matching antigen is unknown. CDR1 GTSNPN and CDR2 SVGIG come from the germline V gene (reference sequence). V was trimmed by 3 bases and J by 4 bases, leaving 15 bases between them. The CDR3 extends over 14 amino acids. Profiled with immunoSEQ multiplex PCR; TCRdb holds only in-frame clones, not every one. The sample shows some 64,000 clones, about nine tenths of them seen only once. These data belong to a study of OX40 agonist ivuxolimab in advanced cancers. In the study overall: The treatment was a fully human IgG2 OX40 agonist, ivuxolimab.

Whole-study findings and limits: More expanded clones were seen, on average, in CD8+ T cells than in CD4+.

The chain combines TRBV30 with TRBJ1-2, with D maybe TRBD1 (5 bases). The TCR originated in an adult with an advanced solid tumor such as melanoma, head and neck, liver or kidney cancer. This specimen consisted of CD4+ or CD8+ T cells sorted from blood, obtained in a trial of the OX40 agonist ivuxolimab. Here the CDR3 reads CAWSLYRSLYGYTF. The CDR3 bases are TGTGCCTGGAGCCTCTACAGGAGCCTCTATGGCTACACCTTC.